This TCR beta chain was sequenced during a study of T cells in Graves' hyperthyroidism and ophthalmopathy. Study details: The blood sample was taken at first diagnosis, before treatment began. Whole-study findings and limits: Most thyroid clonotypes expanded above 0.001 were also detected in blood.

V lost 4 bases and J lost 5; bases outside the gene matches: 10. CDR1 is SGHRS and CDR2 is YFSETQ in the germline V gene. This CDR3 comprises 15 residues. Authors of the study amplified TCR beta CDR3 regions from RNA transcripts. Carried out on the TCR CDR3, a first-round RT-PCR used the HTBI primer set. TCRdb reprocessed the multiplex PCR reads with MiXCR, giving one entry per CDR3 protein. The table has about 400,000 distinct CDR3 sequences, about 14% seen once. Exclusions: uncontrolled infection, other autoimmune disease, pregnancy, lactation. The PBMCs studied were ones that came from about 10 ml fresh peripheral blood. The table lists this clonotype with a few counts. Its specificity is unknown.

V usage is TRBV5-1 and J usage is TRBJ2-7; 9 nucleotides align to TRBD1. The source is a man in his forties or fifties with Graves' ophthalmopathy. Sequenced input: blood. The CDR3 loop is CASSSSRDRVHEQYF. DNA of the CDR3: TGCGCCAGCAGCAGCTCCCGGGACAGGGTCCACGAGCAGTACTTC.